This is a list of T cell receptor beta chains from one sample in a study of CD4 T cells in relation to SARS-CoV-2 and coronaviruses. Produced via immunoSEQ multiplex PCR; TCRdb's table is partial and in-frame only. The repertoire holds about 22,000 clones, with roughly 70% as singletons. Antigens for these TCRs are unknown. Sequencing used CD4+ T cells from PBMCs, cultured in vitro. The receptors here all came from a human donor in good health. Both conserved end residues are part of each CDR3. D genes are given only for firm matches. Some rows have no size entry. The others give once, few or many, or a class for an expanded clone.

CDR3: CASSLDESGANVLTF; DNA: TGTGCCAGCAGCTTAGATGAAAGTGGGGCCAACGTCCTGACTTTC; length: 15; V: TRBV11-2; D: .; size: .; J: TRBJ2-6
CDR3: CASTLLTGEGTDTQYF; DNA: TGTGCCAGCACCTTGTTGACAGGGGAGGGCACAGATACGCAGTATTTT; length: 16; V: TRBV7-9; D: TRBD1; size: .; J: TRBJ2-3
CDR3: CASSQDLPYENEQFF; DNA: TGTGCCAGCAGCCAAGATCTTCCTTACGAAAATGAGCAGTTCTTC; length: 15; V: TRBV14; D: .; size: few; J: TRBJ2-1
CDR3: CASREAGIHTGELFF; DNA: TGTGCCAGCAGGGAAGCGGGAATCCACACCGGGGAGCTGTTTTTT; length: 15; V: TRBV25-1; D: TRBD2; size: few; J: TRBJ2-2
CDR3: CASSYVAGATGELFF; DNA: TGTGCCAGCAGTTACGTGGCGGGAGCGACCGGGGAGCTGTTTTTT; length: 15; V: TRBV6-2/TRBV6-3; D: TRBD2; size: .; J: TRBJ2-2
CDR3: CAVGAKSGYTF; DNA: TGTGCCGTGGGGGCGAAAAGTGGCTACACCTTC; length: 11; V: TRBV27; D: .; size: .; J: TRBJ1-2
CDR3: CASSPPGLAGANVLTF; DNA: TGTGCCAGCTCACCTCCCGGACTGGCTGGGGCCAACGTCCTGACTTTC; length: 16; V: TRBV18; D: .; size: .; J: TRBJ2-6
CDR3: CASSIRPNTEAFF; DNA: TGTGCCAGCAGCATTCGACCGAACACTGAAGCTTTCTTT; length: 13; V: TRBV7-2; D: .; size: .; J: TRBJ1-1
CDR3: CASSLVVSDTQYF; DNA: TGTGCCAGCAGCTTAGTCGTTTCCGATACGCAGTATTTT; length: 13; V: TRBV7-8; D: .; size: .; J: TRBJ2-3
CDR3: CSVDRGGTDTQYF; DNA: TGCAGCGTTGATCGGGGAGGCACAGATACGCAGTATTTT; length: 13; V: TRBV29-1; D: .; size: once; J: TRBJ2-3
CDR3: CASSPRGGYEQYF; DNA: TGCGCCAGCAGCCCTCGGGGCGGTTACGAGCAGTACTTC; length: 13; V: TRBV4-3; D: .; size: .; J: TRBJ2-7
CDR3: CASSLDGANVLTF; DNA: TGTGCCAGCAGCTTGGATGGGGCCAACGTCCTGACTTTC; length: 13; V: TRBV7-3; D: .; size: .; J: TRBJ2-6
CDR3: CASSHPGGQGKGNEQFF; DNA: TGCGCCAGCAGCCATCCCGGGGGACAGGGGAAGGGAAATGAGCAGTTCTTC; length: 17; V: TRBV4-1; D: TRBD1; size: .; J: TRBJ2-1
CDR3: CASSQGGTGAHETQYF; DNA: TGCGCCAGCAGCCAAGGGGGGACAGGGGCGCACGAGACCCAGTACTTC; length: 16; V: TRBV4-3; D: TRBD1; size: .; J: TRBJ2-5
CDR3: CASSSAQRDGGAFF; DNA: TGTGCCAGCAGCTCCGCCCAAAGGGATGGAGGAGCTTTCTTT; length: 14; V: TRBV6-5; D: .; size: .; J: TRBJ1-1
CDR3: CASSQPRPQESPLANVLTF; DNA: TGCGCCAGCAGCCAACCCCGCCCACAGGAATCCCCCCTGGCCAACGTCCTGACTTTC; length: 19; V: TRBV4-1; D: .; size: .; J: TRBJ2-6
CDR3: CASSRDLATNEKLFF; DNA: TGTGCCAGCAGTCGGGACCTTGCAACTAATGAAAAACTGTTTTTT; length: 15; V: TRBV6-5; D: .; size: .; J: TRBJ1-4
CDR3: CASSYDRGTPPLHF; DNA: TGTGCCAGCAGTTACGACAGGGGAACGCCACCCCTCCACTTT; length: 14; V: TRBV6-5; D: TRBD1; size: .; J: TRBJ1-6
CDR3: CASSDSAGGPGEQFF; DNA: TGTGCCAGCAGTGACTCGGCGGGAGGGCCAGGGGAGCAGTTCTTC; length: 15; V: TRBV6-4; D: TRBD2; size: few; J: TRBJ2-1
CDR3: CASSLRQGVHYNEQFF; DNA: TGTGCCAGCAGCCTACGACAGGGGGTCCACTACAATGAGCAGTTCTTC; length: 16; V: TRBV7-9; D: TRBD1; size: .; J: TRBJ2-1
CDR3: CASSRVGTSGEKQFF; DNA: TGCGCCAGCAGCCGTGTAGGGACTAGCGGGGAGAAGCAGTTCTTC; length: 15; V: TRBV4-3; D: TRBD2; size: .; J: TRBJ2-1
CDR3: CASSHSGGNEQFF; DNA: TGTGCCAGCAGCCACAGCGGAGGGAATGAGCAGTTCTTC; length: 13; V: TRBV7-9; D: .; size: few; J: TRBJ2-1
CDR3: CASSVKAGDETQYF; DNA: TGCGCCAGCAGCGTCAAGGCGGGGGATGAGACCCAGTACTTC; length: 14; V: TRBV5-1; D: TRBD2; size: .; J: TRBJ2-5
CDR3: CASSLETSGSSSYNEQFF; DNA: TGTGCCAGCAGCTTAGAGACTAGCGGATCCTCCTCCTACAATGAGCAGTTCTTC; length: 18; V: TRBV7-8; D: TRBD2; size: .; J: TRBJ2-1
CDR3: CASSQGRDEQFF; DNA: TGTGCCAGCAGCCAGGGGAGGGATGAGCAGTTCTTC; length: 12; V: TRBV6-5; D: .; size: .; J: TRBJ2-1
CDR3: CASSLQRGGLYEQFF; DNA: TGTGCCAGCAGCTTACAACGGGGAGGACTATATGAGCAGTTCTTC; length: 15; V: TRBV7-9; D: .; size: .; J: TRBJ2-1
CDR3: CASSLDGTVNSPLHF; DNA: TGTGCCAGCAGCCTGGATGGGACAGTTAATTCACCCCTCCACTTT; length: 15; V: TRBV6-5; D: TRBD1; size: .; J: TRBJ1-6
CDR3: CASSEIDGGGQPQHF; DNA: TGTGCCAGCAGTGAAATCGACGGGGGAGGTCAGCCCCAGCATTTT; length: 15; V: TRBV6-1; D: .; size: .; J: TRBJ1-5
CDR3: CASRDSDRGDEKLFF; DNA: TGCGCCAGCAGGGACTCGGACAGGGGTGACGAAAAACTGTTTTTT; length: 15; V: TRBV10-2; D: TRBD1; size: .; J: TRBJ1-4
CDR3: CASAVRWPSNTGELFF; DNA: TGCGCCAGCGCGGTTAGATGGCCCTCGAACACCGGGGAGCTGTTTTTT; length: 16; V: TRBV5-1; D: .; size: .; J: TRBJ2-2